This is a list of T cell receptor beta chains from one sample in a study of blood T cell repertoires in COVID-19. Libraries were prepared by immunoSEQ multiplex PCR; TCRdb keeps only in-frame clonotypes and omits some of them. The sample yields over 60,000 clones, roughly nine tenths seen once. The sequenced sample consisted of peripheral blood. These receptors were collected from a woman older than 75 with active or convalescent COVID-19. CDR3s include the opening cysteine and the closing phenylalanine or tryptophan. Fields, in order: clone size, V gene, CDR3 protein. Expanded clones get a size class; other rows say once, few or many, or leave the size out.

NA	TRBV2	CASRYPGLATGELFF
NA	TRBV5-6	CASSFDRVAYEQYF
once	TRBV7-3	CASSRGGAVDNEQFF
NA	TRBV18	CASSPPSLAGGEQYF
NA	TRBV12-3/TRBV12-4	CASSSLFRSEQFF
NA	TRBV6-2/TRBV6-3	CASSSRGRGTEAFF
NA	TRBV19	CASSIQGTYEQYF
NA	TRBV19	CASSILTSFGDEQYF
NA	TRBV14	CASSAEGGAKNIQYF
NA	TRBV11-3	CASSLARPSGGLGADTQYF
NA	TRBV11-2	CASSPITGFGYGYTF
NA	TRBV29-1	CSGLGTGTLYEQYF